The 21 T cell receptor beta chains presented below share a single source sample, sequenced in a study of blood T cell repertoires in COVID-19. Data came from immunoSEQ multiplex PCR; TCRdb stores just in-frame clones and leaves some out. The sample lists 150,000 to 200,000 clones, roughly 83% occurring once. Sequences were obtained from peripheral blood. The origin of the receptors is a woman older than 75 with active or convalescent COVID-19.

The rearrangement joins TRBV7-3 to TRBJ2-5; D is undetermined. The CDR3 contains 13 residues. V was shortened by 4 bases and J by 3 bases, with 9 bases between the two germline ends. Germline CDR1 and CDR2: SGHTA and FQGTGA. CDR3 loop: CASSSAIKETQYF. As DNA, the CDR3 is TGTGCCAGCAGCTCCGCGATTAAAGAGACCCAGTACTTC.

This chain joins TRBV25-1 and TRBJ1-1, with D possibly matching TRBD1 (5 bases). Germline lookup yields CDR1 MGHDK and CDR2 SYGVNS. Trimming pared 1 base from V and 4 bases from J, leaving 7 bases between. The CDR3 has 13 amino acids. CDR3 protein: CASSEWGGTEAFF. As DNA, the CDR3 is TGTGCCAGCAGTGAATGGGGGGGCACTGAAGCTTTCTTT.

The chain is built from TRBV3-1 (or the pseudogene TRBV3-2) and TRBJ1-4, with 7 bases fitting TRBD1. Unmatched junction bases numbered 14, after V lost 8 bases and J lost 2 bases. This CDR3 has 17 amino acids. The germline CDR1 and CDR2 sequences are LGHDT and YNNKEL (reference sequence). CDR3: CASDRGTEIPTNEKLFF. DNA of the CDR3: TGTGCCAGCGACAGAGGGACAGAAATCCCGACTAATGAAAAACTGTTTTTT.

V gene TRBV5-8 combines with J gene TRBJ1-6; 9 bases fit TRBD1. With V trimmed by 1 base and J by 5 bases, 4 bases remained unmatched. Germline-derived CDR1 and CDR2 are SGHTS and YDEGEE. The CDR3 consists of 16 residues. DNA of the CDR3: TGTGCCAGCAGCTTGTTCGGGACAGGGAATAATTCACCCCTCCACTTT. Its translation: CASSLFGTGNNSPLHF.

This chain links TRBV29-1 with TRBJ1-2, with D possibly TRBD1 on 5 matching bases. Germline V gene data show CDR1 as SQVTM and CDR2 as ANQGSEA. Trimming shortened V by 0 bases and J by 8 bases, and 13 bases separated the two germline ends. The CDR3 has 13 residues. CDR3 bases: TGCAGCGTTGAAGAAGGTGGGGCAGAAGGCTACACCTTC. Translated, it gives CSVEEGGAEGYTF.

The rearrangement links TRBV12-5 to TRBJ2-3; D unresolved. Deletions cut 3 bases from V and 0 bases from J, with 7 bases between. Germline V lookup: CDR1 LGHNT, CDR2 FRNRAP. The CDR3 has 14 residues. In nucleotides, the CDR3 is TGTGCTAGTGGTTTCTCTTCTAGCACAGATACGCAGTATTTT. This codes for CASGFSSSTDTQYF.

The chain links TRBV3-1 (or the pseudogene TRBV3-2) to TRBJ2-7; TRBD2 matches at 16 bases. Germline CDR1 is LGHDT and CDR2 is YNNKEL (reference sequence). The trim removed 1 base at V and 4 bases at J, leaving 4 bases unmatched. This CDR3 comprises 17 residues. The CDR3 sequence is CASSQVQGLAGGYEQYF. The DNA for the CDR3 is TGTGCCAGCAGCCAAGTGCAGGGACTAGCGGGGGGGTACGAGCAGTACTTC.

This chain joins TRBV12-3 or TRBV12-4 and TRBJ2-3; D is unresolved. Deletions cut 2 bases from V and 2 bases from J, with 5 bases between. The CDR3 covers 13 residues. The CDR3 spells CASSLKPTDTQYF. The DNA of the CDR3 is TGTGCCAGCAGTTTAAAGCCCACAGATACGCAGTATTTT.

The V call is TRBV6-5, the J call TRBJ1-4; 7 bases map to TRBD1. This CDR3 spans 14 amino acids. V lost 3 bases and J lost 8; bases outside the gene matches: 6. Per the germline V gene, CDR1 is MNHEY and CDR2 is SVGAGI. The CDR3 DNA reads TGTGCCAGCAGTTATACAGGGGAAGGGGAAAAACTGTTTTTT. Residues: CASSYTGEGEKLFF.

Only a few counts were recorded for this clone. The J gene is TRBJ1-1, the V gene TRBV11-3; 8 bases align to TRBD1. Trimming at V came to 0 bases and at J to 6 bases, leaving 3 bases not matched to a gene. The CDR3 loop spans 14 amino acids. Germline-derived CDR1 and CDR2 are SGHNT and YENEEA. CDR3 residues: CASSLDTTGAEAFF. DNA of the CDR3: TGTGCCAGCAGCTTAGATACGACAGGGGCTGAAGCTTTCTTT.

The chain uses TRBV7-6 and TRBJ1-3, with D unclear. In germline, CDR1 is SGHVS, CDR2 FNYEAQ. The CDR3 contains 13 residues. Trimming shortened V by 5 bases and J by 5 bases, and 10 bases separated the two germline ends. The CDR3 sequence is CASSSPSRNTIYF. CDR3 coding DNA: TGTGCCAGCAGCAGCCCGTCCAGAAACACCATATATTTT.

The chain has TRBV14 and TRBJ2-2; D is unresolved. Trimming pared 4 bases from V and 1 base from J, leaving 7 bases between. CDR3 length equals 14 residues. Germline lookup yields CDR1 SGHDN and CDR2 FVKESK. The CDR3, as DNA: TGTGCCAGCAGCCTGACATGGAACACCGGGGAGCTGTTTTTT. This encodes CASSLTWNTGELFF.

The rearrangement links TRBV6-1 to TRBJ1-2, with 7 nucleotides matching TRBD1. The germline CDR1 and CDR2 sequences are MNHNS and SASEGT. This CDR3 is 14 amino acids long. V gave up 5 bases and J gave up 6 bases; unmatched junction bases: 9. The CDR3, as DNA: TGTGCCAGCAGTCCCTCCGACAGGGCCAATGGCTACACCTTC. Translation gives CASSPSDRANGYTF.

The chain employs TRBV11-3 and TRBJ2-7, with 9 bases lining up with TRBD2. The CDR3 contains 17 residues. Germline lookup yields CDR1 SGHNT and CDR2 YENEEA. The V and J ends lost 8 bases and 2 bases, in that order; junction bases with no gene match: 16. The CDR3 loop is CASPDTPAGGGTYEQYF. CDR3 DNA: TGTGCCAGCCCTGATACACCCGCGGGGGGGGGTACCTACGAGCAGTACTTC.

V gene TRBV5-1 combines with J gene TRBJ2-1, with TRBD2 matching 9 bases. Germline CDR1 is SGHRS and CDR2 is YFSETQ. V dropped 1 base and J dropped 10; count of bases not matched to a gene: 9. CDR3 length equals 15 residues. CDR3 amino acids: CASSLSGGPLWEQFF. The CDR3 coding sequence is TGCGCCAGCAGCTTGAGCGGGGGGCCCTTATGGGAGCAGTTCTTC.

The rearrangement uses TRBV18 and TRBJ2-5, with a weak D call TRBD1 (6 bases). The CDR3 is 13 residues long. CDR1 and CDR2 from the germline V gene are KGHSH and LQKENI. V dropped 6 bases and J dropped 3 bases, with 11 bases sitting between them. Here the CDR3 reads CASSIRQEETQYF. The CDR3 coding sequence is TGTGCCAGCTCTATAAGACAGGAAGAGACCCAGTACTTC.

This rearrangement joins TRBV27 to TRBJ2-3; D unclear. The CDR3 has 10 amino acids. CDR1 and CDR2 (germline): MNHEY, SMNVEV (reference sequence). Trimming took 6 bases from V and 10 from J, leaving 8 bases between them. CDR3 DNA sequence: TGTGCCAGCAGGGAAAGCGCGCAGTATTTT. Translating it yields CASRESAQYF.

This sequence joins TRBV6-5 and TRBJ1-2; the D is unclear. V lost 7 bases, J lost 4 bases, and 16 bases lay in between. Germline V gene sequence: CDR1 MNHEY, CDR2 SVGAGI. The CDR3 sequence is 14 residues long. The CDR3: CASTSGVQVYGYTF. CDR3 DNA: TGTGCCAGCACCTCCGGGGTCCAAGTCTATGGCTACACCTTC.

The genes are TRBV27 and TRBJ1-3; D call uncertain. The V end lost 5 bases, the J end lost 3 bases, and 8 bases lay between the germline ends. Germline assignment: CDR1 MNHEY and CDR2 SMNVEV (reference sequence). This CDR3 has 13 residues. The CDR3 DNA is TGTGCCAGCAGTCCCGGGAATGGAAACACCATATATTTT. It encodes CASSPGNGNTIYF.

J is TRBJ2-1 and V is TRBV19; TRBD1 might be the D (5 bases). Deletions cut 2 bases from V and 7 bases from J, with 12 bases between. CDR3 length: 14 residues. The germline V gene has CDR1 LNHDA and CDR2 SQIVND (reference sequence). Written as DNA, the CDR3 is TGTGCCAGTAGTATAACGGCGACAGCTAATGAGCAGTTCTTC. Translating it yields CASSITATANEQFF.

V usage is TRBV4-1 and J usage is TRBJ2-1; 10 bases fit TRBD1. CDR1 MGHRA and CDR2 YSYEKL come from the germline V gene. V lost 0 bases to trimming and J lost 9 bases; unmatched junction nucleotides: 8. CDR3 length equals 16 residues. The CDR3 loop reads CASSQDRQGAGGEQFF. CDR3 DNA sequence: TGCGCCAGCAGCCAAGATCGACAGGGGGCCGGAGGTGAGCAGTTCTTC.